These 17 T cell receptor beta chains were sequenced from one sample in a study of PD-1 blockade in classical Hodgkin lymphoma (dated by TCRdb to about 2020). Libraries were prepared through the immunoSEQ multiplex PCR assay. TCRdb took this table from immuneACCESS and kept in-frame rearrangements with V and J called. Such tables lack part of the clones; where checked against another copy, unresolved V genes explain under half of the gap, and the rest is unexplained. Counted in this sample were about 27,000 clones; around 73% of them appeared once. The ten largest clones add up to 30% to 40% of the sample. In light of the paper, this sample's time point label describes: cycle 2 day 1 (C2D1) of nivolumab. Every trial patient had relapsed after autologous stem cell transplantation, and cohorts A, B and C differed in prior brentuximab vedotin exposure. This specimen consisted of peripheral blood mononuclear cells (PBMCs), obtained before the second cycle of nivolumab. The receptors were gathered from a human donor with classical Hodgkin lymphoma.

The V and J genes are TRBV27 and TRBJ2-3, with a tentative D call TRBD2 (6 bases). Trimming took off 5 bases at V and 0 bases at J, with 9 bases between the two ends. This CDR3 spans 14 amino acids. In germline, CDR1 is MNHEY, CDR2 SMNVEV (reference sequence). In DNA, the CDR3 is TGTGCCAGCAGTACGCGGGACAGCACAGATACGCAGTATTTT. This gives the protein CASSTRDSTDTQYF.

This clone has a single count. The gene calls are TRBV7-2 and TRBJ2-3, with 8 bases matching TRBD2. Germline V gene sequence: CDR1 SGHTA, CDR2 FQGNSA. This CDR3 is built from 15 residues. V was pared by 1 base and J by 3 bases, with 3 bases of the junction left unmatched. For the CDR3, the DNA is TGTGCCAGCAGCTTAGTAGCGGGGTCAACAGATACGCAGTATTTT. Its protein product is CASSLVAGSTDTQYF.

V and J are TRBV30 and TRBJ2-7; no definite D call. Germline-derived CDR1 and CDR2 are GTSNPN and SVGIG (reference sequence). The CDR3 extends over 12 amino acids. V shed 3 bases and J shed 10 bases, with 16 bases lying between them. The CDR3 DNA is TGTGCCTGGAGGCGAACACCCTCTGGACAGTACTTC. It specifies CAWRRTPSGQYF.

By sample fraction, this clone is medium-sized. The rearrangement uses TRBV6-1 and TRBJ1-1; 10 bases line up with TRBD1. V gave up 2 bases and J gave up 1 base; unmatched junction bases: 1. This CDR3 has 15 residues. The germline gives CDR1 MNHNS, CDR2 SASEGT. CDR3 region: CASSEWTGGNTEAFF. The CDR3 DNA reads TGTGCCAGCAGTGAATGGACAGGGGGGAACACTGAAGCTTTCTTT.

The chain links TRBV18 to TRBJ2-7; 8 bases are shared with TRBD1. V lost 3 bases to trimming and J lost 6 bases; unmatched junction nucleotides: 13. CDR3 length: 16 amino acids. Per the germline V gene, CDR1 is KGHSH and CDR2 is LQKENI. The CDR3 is CASSPPRTGPRSEQYF. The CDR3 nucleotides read TGTGCCAGCTCACCCCCCAGGACAGGGCCAAGGAGCGAGCAGTACTTC. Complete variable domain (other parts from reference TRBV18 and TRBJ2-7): NAGVMQNPRHLVRRRGQEARLRCSPMKGHSHVYWYRQLPEEGLKFMVYLQKENIIDESGMPKERFSAEFPKEGPSILRIQQVVRGDSAAYFCASSPPRTGPRSEQYFGPGTRLTVT.

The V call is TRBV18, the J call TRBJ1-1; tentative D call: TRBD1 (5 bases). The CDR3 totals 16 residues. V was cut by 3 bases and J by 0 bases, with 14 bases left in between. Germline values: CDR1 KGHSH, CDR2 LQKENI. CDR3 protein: CASSPNGGGLNTEAFF. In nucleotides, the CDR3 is TGTGCCAGCTCACCTAACGGGGGAGGCTTGAACACTGAAGCTTTCTTT.

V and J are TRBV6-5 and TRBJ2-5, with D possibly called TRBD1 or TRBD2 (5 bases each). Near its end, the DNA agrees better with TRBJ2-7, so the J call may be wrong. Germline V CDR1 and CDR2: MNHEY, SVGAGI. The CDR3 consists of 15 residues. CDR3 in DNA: TGTGCCAGCAGTTACTCCCCGGGTGGGGGCTACGAGCAGTACTTC. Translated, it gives CASSYSPGGGYEQYF.

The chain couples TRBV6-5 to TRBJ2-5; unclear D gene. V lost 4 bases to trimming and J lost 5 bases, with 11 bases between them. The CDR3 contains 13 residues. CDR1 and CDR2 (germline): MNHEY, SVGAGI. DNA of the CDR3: TGTGCCAGCAGTTGGATGGAAAGCGAGACCCAGTACTTC. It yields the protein CASSWMESETQYF.

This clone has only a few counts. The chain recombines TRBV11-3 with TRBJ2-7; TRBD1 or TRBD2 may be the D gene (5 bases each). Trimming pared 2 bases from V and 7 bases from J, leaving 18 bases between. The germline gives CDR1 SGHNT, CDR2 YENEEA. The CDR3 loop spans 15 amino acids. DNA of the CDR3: TGTGCCAGCAGCTTAATGGACTTGGCTGGGGGAGAGCAGTACTTC. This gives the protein CASSLMDLAGGEQYF.

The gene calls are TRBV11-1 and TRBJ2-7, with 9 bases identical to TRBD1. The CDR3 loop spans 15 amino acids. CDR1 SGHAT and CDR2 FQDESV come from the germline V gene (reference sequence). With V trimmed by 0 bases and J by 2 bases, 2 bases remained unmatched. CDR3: CASSLAQGAAYEQYF. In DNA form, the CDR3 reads TGTGCCAGCAGCTTAGCACAGGGGGCCGCCTACGAGCAGTACTTC. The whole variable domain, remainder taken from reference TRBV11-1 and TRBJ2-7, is EAEVAQSPRYKITEKSQAVAFWCDPISGHATLYWYRQILGQGPELLVQFQDESVVDDSQLPKDRFSAERLKGVDSTLKIQPAELGDSAMYLCASSLAQGAAYEQYFGPGTRLTVT.

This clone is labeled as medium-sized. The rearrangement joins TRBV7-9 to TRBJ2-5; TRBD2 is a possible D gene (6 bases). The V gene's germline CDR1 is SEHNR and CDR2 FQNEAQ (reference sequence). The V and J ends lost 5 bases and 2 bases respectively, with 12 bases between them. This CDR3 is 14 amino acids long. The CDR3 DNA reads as TGTGCCAGCAGCCCCGGGGGATTTCAAGAGACCCAGTACTTC. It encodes CASSPGGFQETQYF. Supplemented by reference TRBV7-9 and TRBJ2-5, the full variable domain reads DTGVSQNPRHKITKRGQNVTFRCDPISEHNRLYWYRQTLGQGPEFLTYFQNEAQLEKSRLLSDRFSAERPKGSFSTLEIQRTEQGDSAMYLCASSPGGFQETQYFGPGTRLLVL.

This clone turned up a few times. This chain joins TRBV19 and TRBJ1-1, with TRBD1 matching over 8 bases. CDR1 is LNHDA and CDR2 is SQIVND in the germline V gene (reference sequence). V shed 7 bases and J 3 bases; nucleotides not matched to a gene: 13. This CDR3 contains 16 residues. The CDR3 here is CASTIRPRGRDTEAFF. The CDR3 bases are TGTGCCAGTACCATTCGACCCAGGGGGCGAGACACTGAAGCTTTCTTT.

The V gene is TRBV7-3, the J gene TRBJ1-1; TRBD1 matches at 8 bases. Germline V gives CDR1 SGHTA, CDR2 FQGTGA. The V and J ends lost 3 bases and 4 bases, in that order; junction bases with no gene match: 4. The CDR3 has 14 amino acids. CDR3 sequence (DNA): TGTGCCAGCAGCTTGGACAGGGCGGGCACTGAAGCTTTCTTT. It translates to CASSLDRAGTEAFF.

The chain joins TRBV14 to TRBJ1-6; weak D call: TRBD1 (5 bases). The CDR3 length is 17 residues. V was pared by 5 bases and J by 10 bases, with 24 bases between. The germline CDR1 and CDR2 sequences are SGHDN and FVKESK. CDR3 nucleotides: TGTGCCAGCAGCGTTCTCCGGGACGGGCCTTCACGATCACCCCTCCACTTT. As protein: CASSVLRDGPSRSPLHF.

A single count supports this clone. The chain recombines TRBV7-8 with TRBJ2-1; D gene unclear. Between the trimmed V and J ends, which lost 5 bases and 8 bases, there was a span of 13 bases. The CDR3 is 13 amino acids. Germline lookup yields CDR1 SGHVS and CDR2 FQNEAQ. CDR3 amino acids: CASSGVGWDEQFF. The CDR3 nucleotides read TGTGCCAGCAGCGGGGTAGGGTGGGATGAGCAGTTCTTC.

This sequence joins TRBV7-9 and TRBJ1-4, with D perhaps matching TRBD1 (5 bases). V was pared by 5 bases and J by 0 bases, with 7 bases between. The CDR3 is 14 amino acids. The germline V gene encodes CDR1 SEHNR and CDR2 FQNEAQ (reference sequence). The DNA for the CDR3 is TGTGCCAGCAGCCCAGGGTCAACTAATGAAAAACTGTTTTTT. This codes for CASSPGSTNEKLFF.

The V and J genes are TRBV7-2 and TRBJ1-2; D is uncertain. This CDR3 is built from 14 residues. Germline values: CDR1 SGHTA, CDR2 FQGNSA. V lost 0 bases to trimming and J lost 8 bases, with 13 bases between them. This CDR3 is CASSLAPNGGGYTF. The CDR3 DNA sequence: TGTGCCAGCAGCTTAGCGCCGAACGGCGGAGGCTACACCTTC.